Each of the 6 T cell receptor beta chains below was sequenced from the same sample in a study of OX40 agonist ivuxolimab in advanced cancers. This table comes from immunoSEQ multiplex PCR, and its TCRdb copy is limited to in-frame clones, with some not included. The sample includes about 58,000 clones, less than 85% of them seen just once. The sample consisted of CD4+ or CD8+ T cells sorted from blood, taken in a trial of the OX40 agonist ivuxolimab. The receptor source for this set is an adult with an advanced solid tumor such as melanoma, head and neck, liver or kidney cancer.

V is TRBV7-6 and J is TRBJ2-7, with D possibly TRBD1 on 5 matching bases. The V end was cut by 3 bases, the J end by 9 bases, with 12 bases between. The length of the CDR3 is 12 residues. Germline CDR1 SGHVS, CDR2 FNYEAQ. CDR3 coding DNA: TGTGCCAGCAGCTTCACAACAGGTGGGCAGTACTTC. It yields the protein CASSFTTGGQYF.

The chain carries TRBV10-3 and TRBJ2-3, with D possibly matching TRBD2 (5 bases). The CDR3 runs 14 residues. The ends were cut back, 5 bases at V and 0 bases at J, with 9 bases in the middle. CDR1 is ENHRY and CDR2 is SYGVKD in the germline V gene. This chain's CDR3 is CAISFSGSTDTQYF. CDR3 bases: TGTGCCATCAGTTTTTCGGGGAGCACAGATACGCAGTATTTT.

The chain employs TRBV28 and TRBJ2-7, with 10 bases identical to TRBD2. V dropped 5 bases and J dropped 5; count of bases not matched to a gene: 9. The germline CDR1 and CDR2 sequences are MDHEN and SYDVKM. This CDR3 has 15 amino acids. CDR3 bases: TGTGCCAGCAGTCTCCTAAGCGGGGGGGCCCACGAGCAGTACTTC. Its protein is CASSLLSGGAHEQYF.

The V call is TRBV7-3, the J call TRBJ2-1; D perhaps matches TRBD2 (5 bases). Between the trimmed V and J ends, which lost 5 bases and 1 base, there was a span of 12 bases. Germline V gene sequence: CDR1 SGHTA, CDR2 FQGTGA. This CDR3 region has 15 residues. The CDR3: CASSPTPGSYNEQFF. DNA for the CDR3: TGTGCCAGCAGCCCCACCCCGGGATCCTACAATGAGCAGTTCTTC.

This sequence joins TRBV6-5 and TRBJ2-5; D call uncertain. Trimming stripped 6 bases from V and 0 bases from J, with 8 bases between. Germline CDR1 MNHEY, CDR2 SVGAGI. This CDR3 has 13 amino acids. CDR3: CASREADQETQYF. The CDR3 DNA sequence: TGTGCCAGCAGGGAAGCAGACCAAGAGACCCAGTACTTC.

CDR3 loop: CASPTGQGGETQYF. Here the CDR3 DNA reads TGTGCCAGCCCGACCGGACAGGGTGGAGAGACCCAGTACTTC. V gene TRBV28 combines with J gene TRBJ2-5, with 8 bases lining up with TRBD1. The germline gives CDR1 MDHEN, CDR2 SYDVKM. The CDR3 is 14 residues long. V shed 8 bases, J shed 4 bases, and the junction held 9 bases outside the gene matches.